This T cell receptor (beta chain) was profiled in a study of human T cells and chemical hapten exposure. For the study at large: How much TCR each sample yielded varied, mostly because pooled library volumes differed slightly. Study-wide results and caveats: After DPC sensitization, TCRs above 1 in 1000 frequency showed no change.

Germline loops: CDR1 GTSNPN, CDR2 SVGIG (reference sequence). The CDR3 sequence is 12 residues long. With 4 bases removed from V and 0 bases from J, the gap between germline ends came to 6 bases. Documented time point: patch test 1, 2 weeks after DPC sensitization. Treatment indicated: therapeutic diphenylcyclopropenone sensitization with weekly scalp DPC. Patch tests were applied only after blood draws. The study enrolled 18 to 70-year-old alopecia patients suitable for DPC. Ten or more counts support this clonotype. Its matching antigen is unknown. TCRdb re-analysed the RACE reads in MiXCR, keeping a single row per CDR3 protein. The sample consists of about 380,000 distinct CDR3 sequences, approximately 5% of them appearing once.

The sequence came from a woman aged 50 to 60 with alopecia areata. Some clones in this sample may be carry-over from other donors' samples. Source: whole blood, taken in connection with sensitization to the hapten diphenylcyclopropenone (DPC). The chain employs TRBV30 and TRBJ1-1; the D is unclear. The CDR3 reads CAWNPVNTEAFF. In nucleotides, the CDR3 is TGTGCCTGGAATCCGGTGAACACTGAAGCTTTCTTT.